The next 24 T cell receptor beta chains were all read from a single sample in a study of blood T cells in healthy people across ages. For the second PCR, which ran for about 7 to 11 cycles, a sample-barcoded 5' primer and a J-beta primer mix were used. MiXCR, applied by TCRdb to the 5' RACE reads, yields one record per CDR3 protein. The sample shows roughly 500,000 distinct CDR3 sequences, about 25% of them seen only once. The data also belong to a second study, concerning T cells of mothers and their children.

Sequences were obtained from blood. These receptors all stem from a boy aged 10-17 years in good health.

This clonotype was seen only once. At one boundary the junction diverges from the germline segment, which might be a read error. The gene calls are TRBV27 and TRBJ2-1; D is undetermined. Looked up from germline, CDR1 is MNHEY and CDR2 is SMNVEV (reference sequence). This CDR3 region has 13 residues. The CDR3 loop reads CACSYRPTNEQFF. DNA for the CDR3: TGTGCCTGCAGTTATCGGCCGACCAATGAGCAGTTCTTC.

Comment on this clonotype: One end of the junction is discordant with germline, which a read error may explain. The chain joins TRBV28 to TRBJ1-2; no definite D call. CDR3 length equals 16 residues. CDR1 MDHEN and CDR2 SYDVKM come from the germline V gene. The CDR3 region is CAGSLERSNGYYGYTF. The CDR3 bases are TGTGCCGGCAGTTTAGAGCGTTCAAACGGGTACTATGGCTACACCTTC.

In its sample, this clonotype was seen a few times. This chain joins TRBV4-2 and TRBJ1-1, with unresolved D. The germline gives CDR1 LGHNA, CDR2 YNFKEQ. This CDR3 has 14 residues. V dropped 3 bases and J dropped 5 bases, with 13 bases sitting between them. The CDR3 sequence: CASSQLLWETEAFF. CDR3 in DNA: TGTGCCAGCAGCCAGTTGTTATGGGAAACTGAAGCTTTCTTT.

The CDR3 spells CASSLYNQINQPQHF. CDR3 sequence (DNA): TGTGCCAGCAGTTTGTATAATCAAATCAATCAGCCCCAGCATTTT. J is TRBJ1-5 and V is TRBV12-3 or TRBV12-4; no reliable D call. This CDR3 is 15 amino acids long. V dropped 3 bases and J dropped 3 bases, with 12 bases sitting between them.

V gene TRBV9 combines with J gene TRBJ2-7, with D unclear. Germline CDR1 SGDLS, CDR2 YYNGEE. V shed 6 bases and J shed 3 bases, with 13 bases lying between them. This CDR3 region has 13 residues. CDR3 residues: CASTLRVGYEQYF. DNA of the CDR3: TGTGCCAGCACACTTAGAGTAGGCTACGAGCAGTACTTC.

This clonotype was counted only a few times. The chain recombines TRBV6-2 or TRBV6-3 with TRBJ1-5; 9 bases line up with TRBD1. Trimming removed 8 bases from V and 7 bases from J; junction bases left unmatched: 9. The CDR3 length is 14 residues. CDR1 is MNHEY and CDR2 is SVGEGT in the germline V gene. CDR3 region: CASRAWDREQPQHF. CDR3 coding DNA: TGTGCCAGCCGGGCTTGGGACAGGGAACAGCCCCAGCATTTT.

There are many counts of this clonotype. This rearrangement joins TRBV2 to TRBJ1-2; D not resolved. The CDR3 is 12 residues long. From germline, CDR1 is SNHLY and CDR2 FYNNEI. Deletions cut 2 bases from V and 1 base from J, with 2 bases between. DNA of the CDR3: TGTGCCAGCAGTGAAAATAACTATGGCTACACCTTC. As protein: CASSENNYGYTF.

V usage is TRBV27 and J usage is TRBJ2-5; 11 nucleotides line up with TRBD2. Germline lookup yields CDR1 MNHEY and CDR2 SMNVEV (reference sequence). The length of the CDR3 is 15 residues. V gave up 5 bases and J gave up 4 bases; unmatched junction bases: 6. The CDR3 spells CASSRLAGSGETQYF. The CDR3 DNA reads TGTGCCAGCAGTCGACTAGCGGGGAGTGGAGAGACCCAGTACTTC.

This clonotype showed up just a few times. The rearrangement links TRBV7-3 to TRBJ2-5; D not certain. Gene TRBJ2-1 matches the end of the DNA better, so the J call may be wrong. Per the germline V gene, CDR1 is SGHTA and CDR2 is FQGTGA. This CDR3 comprises 13 residues. The chain's CDR3 is CASSPSLNNEQFF. The CDR3 nucleotides read TGTGCCAGCAGCCCCTCCCTGAACAATGAGCAGTTCTTC.

The chain links TRBV28 to TRBJ2-3; D perhaps matches TRBD2 (7 bases). Deletions cut 5 bases from V and 6 bases from J, with 27 bases between. Germline V lookup: CDR1 MDHEN, CDR2 SYDVKM. This CDR3 has 18 residues. The CDR3 sequence is CASSPEFVRGPSRDTQYF. The CDR3 DNA sequence: TGTGCCAGCAGTCCAGAGTTTGTGCGGGGGCCCTCCCGGGATACGCAGTATTTT.

The V and J genes are TRBV28 and TRBJ2-5, with D possibly being TRBD1 (6 bases). V was pared by 1 base and J by 5 bases, with 11 bases between. There are 14 residues in the CDR3. CDR1 is MDHEN, CDR2 SYDVKM, per germline. The CDR3 here is CASSLFGGGETQYF. CDR3 nucleotide sequence: TGTGCCAGCAGTTTATTTGGGGGCGGGGAGACCCAGTACTTC.

The gene calls are TRBV27 and TRBJ1-4; D call uncertain. The CDR3 contains 13 residues. CDR1 and CDR2 (germline): MNHEY, SMNVEV (reference sequence). The V end was cut by 6 bases, the J end by 7 bases, with 12 bases between. The chain's CDR3 is CASRVNYGEKLFF. CDR3 DNA sequence: TGTGCCAGCAGAGTGAATTACGGTGAAAAACTGTTTTTT.

V usage is TRBV29-1 and J usage is TRBJ2-5; D is ambiguous. V lost 7 bases and J 5 bases, leaving 8 bases between the germline ends. Germline V CDR1 and CDR2: SQVTM, ANQGSEA. The length of the CDR3 is 10 residues. CDR3 loop: CSAVVETQYF. CDR3 sequence (DNA): TGCAGCGCCGTAGTTGAGACCCAGTACTTC.

This clonotype was seen more than once but under ten times. V is TRBV12-3 or TRBV12-4 and J is TRBJ2-7, with D maybe TRBD1 (6 bases). V was trimmed by 5 bases and J by 6 bases, leaving 14 bases between them. There are 13 residues in the CDR3. DNA for the CDR3: TGTGCCAGCAGTAAAACAGGGAACGGCGAGCAGTACTTC. Its translation: CASSKTGNGEQYF.

The genes are TRBV27 and TRBJ2-5, with 9 positions matching TRBD1. With the DNA end fitting TRBJ2-1 better, the J assignment may be wrong. CDR3 length: 15 amino acids. Germline lookup yields CDR1 MNHEY and CDR2 SMNVEV (reference sequence). CDR3 in amino acids: CASSVLQGAAGEQFF. As DNA, the CDR3 is TGTGCCAGCAGTGTCCTACAGGGGGCGGCAGGGGAGCAGTTCTTC.

This rearrangement joins TRBV6-1 to TRBJ1-6, with D perhaps TRBD1 (5 bases). V was pared by 5 bases and J by 7 bases, with 15 bases between. CDR1 is MNHNS and CDR2 is SASEGT in the germline V gene. The CDR3 runs 15 residues. The CDR3 region is CASSSQGSGNSPLHF. The CDR3, as DNA: TGTGCCAGCAGTTCCCAGGGTTCTGGAAATTCACCCCTCCACTTT.

This clonotype was observed a few times. At one end, the junction sequence differs from germline, possibly due to a read error. The chain carries TRBV4-3 and TRBJ2-7; the D gene could be TRBD1 or TRBD2 (5 bases each). This CDR3 has 16 residues. CDR1 LGHNA and CDR2 YSLEER come from the germline V gene. This chain's CDR3 is CASSQVKGTLSYERYF. CDR3 nucleotide sequence: TGCGCCAGCAGCCAAGTCAAGGGGACCCTCTCCTACGAGCGGTACTTC.

This clonotype was seen a few times. The rearrangement links TRBV3-1 to TRBJ2-5, with 9 bases aligning to TRBD2. Near its end, the DNA agrees better with TRBJ2-1, so the J call may be wrong. The CDR3 spans 17 residues. CDR1 LGHDT and CDR2 YNNKEL come from the germline V gene (reference sequence). The CDR3: CASSQDWGGRAGNEQFF. The CDR3, as DNA: TGTGCCAGCAGCCAAGACTGGGGCGGGAGGGCCGGTAATGAGCAGTTCTTC.

This clonotype has only a few counts. V and J are TRBV24-1 and TRBJ1-1; no firm D call. CDR3 size: 13 residues. Per the germline V gene, CDR1 is KGHDR and CDR2 is SFDVKD. The V gene lost 3 bases and the J gene lost 5 bases, with 9 bases spanning the gap. This CDR3 reads CATSDPWGTEAFF. CDR3 DNA sequence: TGTGCCACCAGTGATCCCTGGGGAACTGAAGCTTTCTTT.

V is TRBV27 and J is TRBJ2-1, with D unresolved. Germline V gives CDR1 MNHEY, CDR2 SMNVEV (reference sequence). This CDR3 is built from 15 residues. V lost 4 bases and J lost 0, with 10 bases in between. CDR3 bases: TGTGCCAGCAGTTCCGACTCCGACTCCTACAATGAGCAGTTCTTC. Amino acids: CASSSDSDSYNEQFF.

The chain recombines TRBV7-2 with TRBJ2-7; 10 bases line up with TRBD2. CDR1 is SGHTA and CDR2 is FQGNSA in the germline V gene. Trimming took 1 base from V and 2 from J; bases not matched to a gene: 5. The CDR3 sequence is 16 residues long. CDR3 amino acids: CASSLVGSGGTYEQYF. In DNA, the CDR3 is TGTGCCAGCAGCTTAGTGGGTAGCGGGGGGACCTACGAGCAGTACTTC.

Only a few counts were recorded for this clonotype. The rearrangement uses TRBV3-1 and TRBJ2-7; D is uncertain. Germline lookup yields CDR1 LGHDT and CDR2 YNNKEL (reference sequence). V was clipped by 3 bases and J by 3 bases, with 9 bases between them. The CDR3 totals 13 residues. The CDR3 protein is CASSQTELYEQYF. DNA of the CDR3: TGTGCCAGCAGCCAGACGGAACTCTACGAGCAGTACTTC.

V is TRBV20-1 and J is TRBJ1-2; possibly TRBD1 for D (5 bases). The V gene lost 1 base and the J gene lost 7 bases, with 19 bases spanning the gap. CDR1 is DFQATT, CDR2 SNEGSKA, per germline (reference sequence). The CDR3 consists of 15 residues. CDR3 in DNA: TGCAGTGCTAGAGTTCCTGGCAGGGCCAAGGGTGGCTACACCTTC. Translation gives CSARVPGRAKGGYTF.

The rearrangement links TRBV4-3 to TRBJ2-1; tentative D call: TRBD2 (5 bases). The CDR3 is 15 residues long. Germline lookup yields CDR1 LGHNA and CDR2 YSLEER. V lost 0 bases to trimming and J lost 3 bases, with 9 bases between them. The CDR3 region is CASSQDLADYNEQFF. DNA for the CDR3: TGCGCCAGCAGCCAAGATCTAGCAGACTACAATGAGCAGTTCTTC.